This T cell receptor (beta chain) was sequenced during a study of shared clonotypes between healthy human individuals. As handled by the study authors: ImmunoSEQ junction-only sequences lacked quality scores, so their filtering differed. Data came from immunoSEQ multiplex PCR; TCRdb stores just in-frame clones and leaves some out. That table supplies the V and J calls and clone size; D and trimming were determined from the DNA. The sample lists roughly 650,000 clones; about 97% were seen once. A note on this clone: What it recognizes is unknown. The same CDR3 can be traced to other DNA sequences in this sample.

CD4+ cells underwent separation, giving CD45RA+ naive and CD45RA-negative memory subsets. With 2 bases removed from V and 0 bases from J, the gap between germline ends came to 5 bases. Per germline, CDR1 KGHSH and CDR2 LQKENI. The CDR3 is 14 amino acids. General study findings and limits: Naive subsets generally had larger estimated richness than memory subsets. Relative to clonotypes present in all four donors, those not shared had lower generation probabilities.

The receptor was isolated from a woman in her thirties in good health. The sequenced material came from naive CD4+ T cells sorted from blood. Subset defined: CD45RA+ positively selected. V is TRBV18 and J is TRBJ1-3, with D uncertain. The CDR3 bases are TGTGCCAGCTCACCAGGGATCTCTGGAAACACCATATATTTT. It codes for CASSPGISGNTIYF.